The 30 T cell receptor beta chains below were found in one sample sequenced in a study of blood T cells in healthy people across ages. Primed by a sample-barcoded 5' primer and a J-beta primer mix, a second PCR proceeded for roughly 7 to 11 cycles. TCRdb independently ran MiXCR on the 5' RACE reads; one entry per CDR3 protein. The sample shows 700,000 or so distinct CDR3 sequences, about 43% of them seen only once. The specimen sequenced was blood. These receptors all come from a man aged 80 or over in good health.

This chain uses TRBV9 with TRBJ1-5; D is unclear. V lost 0 bases and J lost 5, with 12 bases in between. CDR1 and CDR2 (germline): SGDLS, YYNGEE. This CDR3 contains 15 residues. The CDR3 nucleotides are TGTGCCAGCAGCGTAGAGGCGGACGGGTATCAGCCCCAGCATTTT. The encoded protein is CASSVEADGYQPQHF.

Concerning this clonotype: A read error may explain this, as a much larger clone is one base away. The chain uses TRBV10-2 and TRBJ1-2; tentative D call: TRBD1 (6 bases). This CDR3 is built from 13 residues. Per the germline V gene, CDR1 is WSHSY and CDR2 is SAAADI. CDR3 region: CAGSGTGNYGYTF. The CDR3 coding sequence is TGCGCCGGCAGCGGTACAGGGAACTATGGCTACACCTTC.

Here the CDR3 DNA reads TGTGCCAGCAGCTTAGGGGGGTTCTCCTACAATGAGCAGTTCTTC. Amino acid sequence: CASSLGGFSYNEQFF. The gene calls are TRBV7-2 and TRBJ2-1, with D possibly called TRBD1 or TRBD2 (5 bases each). The V gene's germline CDR1 is SGHTA and CDR2 FQGNSA. Trimming pared 1 base from V and 0 bases from J, leaving 7 bases between. The CDR3 totals 15 residues. Full variable domain (remainder filled in from reference TRBV7-2 and TRBJ2-1): GAGVSQSPSNKVTEKGKDVELRCDPISGHTALYWYRQSLGQGLEFLIYFQGNSAPDKSGLPSDRFSAERTGGSVSTLTIQRTQQEDSAVYLCASSLGGFSYNEQFFGPGTRLTVL.

This chain links TRBV7-2 with TRBJ2-1; TRBD2 matches at 10 bases. V dropped 1 base and J dropped 9; count of bases not matched to a gene: 12. The CDR3 extends over 17 amino acids. CDR1 is SGHTA, CDR2 FQGNSA, per germline. The CDR3 region is CASSLGSSGSGLGEQFF. The CDR3, as DNA: TGTGCCAGCAGCTTAGGCTCTAGCGGGAGCGGTCTGGGTGAGCAGTTCTTC.

The chain combines TRBV20-1 with TRBJ2-3; D remains ambiguous. The CDR3 has 15 amino acids. Germline CDR1 reads DFQATT; CDR2 reads SNEGSKA (reference sequence). The V gene lost 6 bases and the J gene lost 0 bases, with 16 bases spanning the gap. CDR3 region: CSATLPTASTDTQYF. In DNA, the CDR3 is TGCAGTGCCACCCTCCCCACGGCGAGCACAGATACGCAGTATTTT.

This clonotype came up once. The CDR3 sequence is CSAPDSSSYNEQFF. CDR3 bases: TGCAGTGCTCCGGACAGCAGCTCCTACAATGAGCAGTTCTTC. The V call is TRBV20-1, the J call TRBJ2-1; D may be TRBD1 (6 bases). The CDR3 loop spans 14 amino acids. V gave up 5 bases and J gave up 0 bases, with 11 bases separating them. Germline CDR1 and CDR2: DFQATT and SNEGSKA (reference sequence).

The chain is built from TRBV7-7 and TRBJ2-5; no clear D. The CDR3 has 14 residues. Germline V gene lookup returns CDR1 SSHAT and CDR2 FNYEAQ (reference sequence). Deletions cut 1 base from V and 5 bases from J, with 11 bases between. CDR3 residues: CASSLEGLRETQYF. CDR3 DNA: TGTGCCAGCAGCTTAGAGGGCCTCCGCGAGACCCAGTACTTC.

The chain uses TRBV11-3 and TRBJ2-1; the D gene is possibly TRBD2 (7 bases). The CDR3 has 15 amino acids. In germline, CDR1 is SGHNT, CDR2 YENEEA. Trimming shortened V by 0 bases and J by 5 bases, and 11 bases separated the two germline ends. DNA for the CDR3: TGTGCCAGCAGCTTAGAGGGGGGGGCCCACAATGAGCAGTTCTTC. It yields the protein CASSLEGGAHNEQFF.

The CDR3 nucleotides read TGTGCCAGCAACCGCCCGACAGGGTATGATAATTCACCCCTCCACTTT. The encoded protein is CASNRPTGYDNSPLHF. V and J are TRBV2 and TRBJ1-6, with TRBD1 matching 7 bases. The length of the CDR3 is 16 residues. Germline V gene sequence: CDR1 SNHLY, CDR2 FYNNEI. V shed 7 bases and J 5 bases; nucleotides not matched to a gene: 11.

This clonotype showed up just a few times. The rearrangement links TRBV7-3 to TRBJ2-7; no firm D call. The germline V gene encodes CDR1 SGHTA and CDR2 FQGTGA. This CDR3 has 16 amino acids. Trimming took 0 bases from V and 0 from J, leaving 12 bases between them. CDR3: CASSLTVSATSYEQYF. The DNA for the CDR3 is TGTGCCAGCAGCTTAACGGTCTCTGCCACCTCCTACGAGCAGTACTTC.

This chain links TRBV28 with TRBJ2-1, with D perhaps TRBD1 (6 bases). The end of the DNA is better explained by TRBJ2-7, so the J call may be wrong. The CDR3 length is 15 residues. CDR1 is MDHEN and CDR2 is SYDVKM in the germline V gene. CDR3 sequence (DNA): TGTGCCAGCAGCCCACAGGGAAGTTATTACAATGAGCAGTACTTC. Protein sequence: CASSPQGSYYNEQYF.

The gene calls are TRBV7-9 and TRBJ2-7, with 8 bases lining up with TRBD1. J lost 6 bases, V lost 2 bases, and 3 bases had no gene match. This CDR3 region has 13 residues. Germline assignment: CDR1 SEHNR and CDR2 FQNEAQ (reference sequence). CDR3 coding DNA: TGTGCCAGCAGCTTAATTGGACAGGGCGAGCAGTACTTC. It yields the protein CASSLIGQGEQYF. The full variable domain, completed using reference TRBV7-9 and TRBJ2-7, is DTGVSQNPRHKITKRGQNVTFRCDPISEHNRLYWYRQTLGQGPEFLTYFQNEAQLEKSRLLSDRFSAERPKGSFSTLEIQRTEQGDSAMYLCASSLIGQGEQYFGPGTRLTVT.

The chain is built from TRBV28 and TRBJ1-1; the D is unclear. V was trimmed by 2 bases and J by 5 bases, leaving 15 bases between them. CDR3 length: 15 amino acids. CDR1 is MDHEN and CDR2 is SYDVKM in the germline V gene. DNA of the CDR3: TGTGCCAGCAGTTTAGCAGGATACCGAACAACTGAAGCTTTCTTT. It is translated as CASSLAGYRTTEAFF.

In regard to this clonotype: The junction differs from germline at one of its ends, possibly a read error. The V gene is TRBV6-2 or TRBV6-3, the J gene TRBJ2-3; a weak D match, TRBD1 (6 bases). The CDR3 loop spans 19 amino acids. Germline CDR1 and CDR2: MNHEY and SVGEGT. CDR3 DNA sequence: TGTGCCAGCAGTTATTCCTACAGGGATTATCCGTCTAGCACAGCTACGCAGTATTTT. Translating it yields CASSYSYRDYPSSTATQYF.

V and J are TRBV20-1 and TRBJ2-7; D perhaps matches TRBD2 (6 bases). The CDR3 covers 14 residues. V lost 1 base and J lost 12, with 22 bases in between. The germline gives CDR1 DFQATT, CDR2 SNEGSKA (reference sequence). The CDR3 loop is CSARAIAVQETLYF. CDR3 DNA: TGCAGTGCTAGAGCAATAGCGGTCCAAGAGACCCTGTACTTC.

The J gene is TRBJ1-2, the V gene TRBV20-1, with TRBD1 matching 9 bases. This CDR3 is built from 16 residues. The germline V gene encodes CDR1 DFQATT and CDR2 SNEGSKA (reference sequence). V trimming: 6 bases; J trimming: 4 bases; junction bases outside the gene matches: 15. The CDR3 nucleotides are TGCAGTGCCGGAGGACAGGGGAGTCAGCAGGGCTATGGCTACACCTTC. Translated, it gives CSAGGQGSQQGYGYTF.

The chain employs TRBV27 and TRBJ2-7; D is unresolved. With 5 bases removed from V and 2 bases from J, the gap between germline ends came to 19 bases. CDR3 length: 16 amino acids. Germline CDR1 reads MNHEY; CDR2 reads SMNVEV (reference sequence). CDR3 sequence: CASSPRFNPRAYEQYF. In DNA, the CDR3 is TGTGCCAGCAGTCCCCGATTCAACCCAAGGGCCTACGAGCAGTACTTC.

This clonotype was observed a handful of times. The chain uses TRBV7-2 and TRBJ2-3; weak D call: TRBD1 (6 bases). Per germline, CDR1 SGHTA and CDR2 FQGNSA. Trimming removed 8 bases from V and 9 bases from J, with 12 bases in between. The CDR3 spans 11 residues. DNA of the CDR3: TGTGCCAGCCGAAATACAGGGACGCAGTATTTT. This gives the protein CASRNTGTQYF. The full variable domain, its missing parts supplied by reference TRBV7-2 and TRBJ2-3, is GAGVSQSPSNKVTEKGKDVELRCDPISGHTALYWYRQSLGQGLEFLIYFQGNSAPDKSGLPSDRFSAERTGGSVSTLTIQRTQQEDSAVYLCASRNTGTQYFGPGTRLTVL.

This clonotype was seen more than once but under ten times. The rearrangement uses TRBV25-1 and TRBJ1-1; D unclear. The germline CDR1 and CDR2 sequences are MGHDK and SYGVNS. This CDR3 comprises 12 residues. The germline V and J ends were trimmed by 6 bases and 2 bases, with 7 bases remaining between them. This chain's CDR3 is CASRVGNTEAFF. In DNA, the CDR3 is TGTGCCAGCAGGGTAGGTAACACTGAAGCTTTCTTT.

The CDR3: CASSPNRDRSGEQYF. The CDR3 nucleotides are TGTGCCAGCTCCCCGAACCGGGACCGCTCTGGAGAGCAGTACTTC. The chain links TRBV7-2 to TRBJ2-7, with D perhaps TRBD1 or TRBD2 (5 bases each). Per the germline V gene, CDR1 is SGHTA and CDR2 is FQGNSA. V gave up 8 bases and J gave up 7 bases, with 24 bases separating them. The CDR3 runs to 15 residues.

This clonotype was counted only a few times. This chain uses TRBV7-2 with TRBJ2-7; 8 bases fit TRBD2. This CDR3 has 16 residues. CDR1 and CDR2 (germline): SGHTA, FQGNSA. V lost 1 base and J lost 4; bases outside the gene matches: 9. DNA of the CDR3: TGTGCCAGCAGCTTAGTTCTGGCGGGAGGTTCGTACGAGCAGTACTTC. Amino acids: CASSLVLAGGSYEQYF.

The J gene is TRBJ2-1, the V gene TRBV14; TRBD1 or TRBD2 may be the D gene (5 bases each). CDR3 length equals 17 residues. In germline, CDR1 is SGHDN, CDR2 FVKESK. V was shortened by 4 bases and J by 3 bases, with 19 bases between the two germline ends. The CDR3 is CASSPSGPKGGYNEQFF. The CDR3 coding sequence is TGTGCCAGCAGCCCGTCGGGACCTAAAGGAGGCTACAATGAGCAGTTCTTC. The full variable domain, completed using reference TRBV14 and TRBJ2-1, is EAGVTQFPSHSVIEKGQTVTLRCDPISGHDNLYWYRRVMGKEIKFLLHFVKESKQDESGMPNNRFLAERTGGTYSTLKVQPAELEDSGVYFCASSPSGPKGGYNEQFFGPGTRLTVL.

This clonotype was observed a few times. The chain employs TRBV12-3 or TRBV12-4 and TRBJ1-5, with 8 bases aligning to TRBD1. The CDR3 loop spans 13 amino acids. V was pared by 5 bases and J by 7 bases, with 4 bases of the junction left unmatched. CDR3 amino acids: CASSAGTGQPQHF. The CDR3 DNA follows: TGTGCCAGCAGTGCCGGGACAGGACAGCCCCAGCATTTT.

This chain joins TRBV28 and TRBJ2-5, with D perhaps TRBD1 (6 bases). V shed 6 bases and J shed 11 bases, with 25 bases lying between them. CDR3 length: 15 residues. The germline CDR1 and CDR2 sequences are MDHEN and SYDVKM. The DNA of the CDR3 is TGTGCCAGCAGGAACGAAGGGGGAACCTACAATGAGCAGTACTTC. This encodes CASRNEGGTYNEQYF.

Ten or more counts support this clonotype. The chain combines TRBV11-1 with TRBJ2-1; D is perhaps TRBD1 (6 bases). The DNA end is more similar to TRBJ2-7, so the J call may be wrong. This CDR3 comprises 16 residues. Germline CDR1 and CDR2: SGHAT and FQDESV (reference sequence). CDR3 protein: CASSLGQLSSYNEQYF. CDR3 coding DNA: TGTGCCAGCAGCCTAGGACAGCTGAGCTCCTACAATGAGCAGTACTTC.

V and J are TRBV27 and TRBJ2-1; tentatively, D is TRBD1 (6 bases). Per the germline V gene, CDR1 is MNHEY and CDR2 is SMNVEV (reference sequence). V lost 3 bases to trimming and J lost 5 bases, with 14 bases between them. This CDR3 contains 15 residues. CDR3 residues: CASSLGRTAHNEQFF. For the CDR3, the DNA is TGTGCCAGCAGTTTGGGAAGGACAGCGCACAATGAGCAGTTCTTC.

The V and J genes are TRBV11-3 and TRBJ2-3; TRBD1 agrees at 7 bases. This CDR3 is 15 amino acids long. Looked up from germline, CDR1 is SGHNT and CDR2 is YENEEA. V lost 5 bases and J lost 3; bases outside the gene matches: 8. This chain's CDR3 is CASSARQGQTDTQYF. The CDR3 nucleotides read TGTGCCAGCAGCGCAAGACAGGGCCAGACAGATACGCAGTATTTT. The variable domain in full, completed from reference TRBV11-3 and TRBJ2-3, reads EAGVVQSPRYKIIEKKQPVAFWCNPISGHNTLYWYLQNLGQGPELLIRYENEEAVDDSQLPKDRFSAERLKGVDSTLKIQPAELGDSAVYLCASSARQGQTDTQYFGPGTRLTVL.

This clonotype appeared a few times. The rearrangement links TRBV7-2 to TRBJ2-3, with 11 bases identical to TRBD1. With V trimmed by 1 base and J by 4 bases, 1 base remained unmatched. Germline V gene sequence: CDR1 SGHTA, CDR2 FQGNSA. The CDR3 runs 15 residues. CDR3 loop: CASSLVGQGADTQYF. Written as DNA, the CDR3 is TGTGCCAGCAGCTTAGTGGGACAGGGGGCAGATACGCAGTATTTT.

This clonotype occurred a few times. This chain connects TRBV5-1 to TRBJ2-1; 8 bases fit TRBD2. Germline V gene sequence: CDR1 SGHRS, CDR2 YFSETQ. Unmatched junction bases numbered 10, after V lost 7 bases and J lost 1 base. The CDR3 is 16 amino acids. The CDR3 spells CASRKSGGGSYNEQFF. The CDR3 region has the DNA TGCGCCAGCCGCAAGAGCGGGGGAGGATCCTACAATGAGCAGTTCTTC.

The V gene is TRBV20-1, the J gene TRBJ2-7; 10 bases line up with TRBD2. The CDR3 has 16 amino acids. Trimming at V came to 3 bases and at J to 3 bases, leaving 11 bases not matched to a gene. CDR1 is DFQATT and CDR2 is SNEGSKA in the germline V gene (reference sequence). The CDR3, as DNA: TGCAGTGCTAGGGTGTGGCTAGCGGGAGTCTACTACGAGCAGTACTTC. Translating it yields CSARVWLAGVYYEQYF.